This T cell receptor (delta chain) was captured by sequencing in a study of γδ T cells in repeated Plasmodium falciparum infection. Study information: Sampling occurred at baseline, pre-infection for selected infections, and 21 days post-infection.

Study-wide results and limits: Vdelta2-negative gammadelta repertoires appeared less diverse and less shared in Malian than Australian children. In Vdelta2-negative, largely Vdelta1+, gammadelta repertoires, repeated controlled infections appeared to drive clonal selection waves.

Flow sorting of PBMC yielded separate Vgamma9/Vdelta2+ and Vdelta2-negative gammadelta T cell populations for bulk repertoire analysis. TCRdb fed the multiplex PCR reads into CATT to redo clone calling. The data contain 75,000 to 100,000 delta-chain clones, over 1.3% of them singletons. This clone has ten or more counts. No antigen is known for it. A read error likely explains why the TCRdb protein, taken from a much larger clone, differs from this DNA's translation at residue 17; the protein shown is translated from the DNA. The CDR3 covers 19 residues. Germline V lookup: CDR1 GEAIGNYY, CDR2 EKD. V is TRDV2 and J is TRDJ1, with TRDD3 matching over 12 bases. The sequence derives from a pool of human donors (malaria-infected and uninfected, not separated). Sequencing was carried out using gamma-delta T cells from blood. The CDR3 protein is CACDTLLLGDTRYTDKPIF. DNA for the CDR3: TGTGCCTGTGACACCCTCCTACTGGGGGATACCCGCTACACCGATAAACCCATCTTT.